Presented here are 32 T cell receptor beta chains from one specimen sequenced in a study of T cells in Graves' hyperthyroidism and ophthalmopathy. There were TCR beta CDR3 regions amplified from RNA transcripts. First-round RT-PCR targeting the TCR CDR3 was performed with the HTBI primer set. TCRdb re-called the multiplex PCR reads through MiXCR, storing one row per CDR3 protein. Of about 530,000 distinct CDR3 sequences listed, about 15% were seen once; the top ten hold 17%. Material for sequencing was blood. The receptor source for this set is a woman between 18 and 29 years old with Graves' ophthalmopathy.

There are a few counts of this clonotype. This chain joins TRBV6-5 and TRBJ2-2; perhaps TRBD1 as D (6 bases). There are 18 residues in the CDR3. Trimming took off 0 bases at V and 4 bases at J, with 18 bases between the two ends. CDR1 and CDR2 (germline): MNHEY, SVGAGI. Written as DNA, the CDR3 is TGTGCCAGCAGTTACTCGTATGCGTCAGGGGCGGTCACCGGGGAGCTGTTTTTT. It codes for CASSYSYASGAVTGELFF.

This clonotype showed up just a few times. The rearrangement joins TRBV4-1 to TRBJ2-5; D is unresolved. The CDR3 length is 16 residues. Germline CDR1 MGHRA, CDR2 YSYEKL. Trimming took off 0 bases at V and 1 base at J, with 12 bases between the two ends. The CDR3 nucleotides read TGCGCCAGCAGCCAAGATCGGACGGTGATCCAAGAGACCCAGTACTTC. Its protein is CASSQDRTVIQETQYF.

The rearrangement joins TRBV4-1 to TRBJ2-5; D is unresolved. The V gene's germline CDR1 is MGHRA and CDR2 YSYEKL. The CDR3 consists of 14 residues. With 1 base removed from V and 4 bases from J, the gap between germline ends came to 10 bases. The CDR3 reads CASSQGSISETQYF. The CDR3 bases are TGCGCCAGCAGCCAAGGATCGATTTCAGAGACCCAGTACTTC.

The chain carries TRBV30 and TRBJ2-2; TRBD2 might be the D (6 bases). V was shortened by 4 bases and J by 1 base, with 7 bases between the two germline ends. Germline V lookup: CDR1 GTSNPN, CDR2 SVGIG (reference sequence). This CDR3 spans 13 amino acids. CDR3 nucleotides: TGTGCCTGGAACGGGAGGAACACCGGGGAGCTGTTTTTT. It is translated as CAWNGRNTGELFF.

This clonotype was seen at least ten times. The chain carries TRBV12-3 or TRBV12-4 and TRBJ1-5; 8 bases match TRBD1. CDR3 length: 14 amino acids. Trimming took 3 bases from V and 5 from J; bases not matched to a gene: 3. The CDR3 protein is CASSFGQGDQPQHF. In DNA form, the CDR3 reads TGTGCCAGCAGTTTCGGACAGGGTGATCAGCCCCAGCATTTT.

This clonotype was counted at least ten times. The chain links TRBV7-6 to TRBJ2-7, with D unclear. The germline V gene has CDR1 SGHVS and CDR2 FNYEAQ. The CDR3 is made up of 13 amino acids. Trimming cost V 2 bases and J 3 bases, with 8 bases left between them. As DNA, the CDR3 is TGTGCCAGCAGCTTACCCCAAGGCTACGAGCAGTACTTC. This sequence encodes CASSLPQGYEQYF.

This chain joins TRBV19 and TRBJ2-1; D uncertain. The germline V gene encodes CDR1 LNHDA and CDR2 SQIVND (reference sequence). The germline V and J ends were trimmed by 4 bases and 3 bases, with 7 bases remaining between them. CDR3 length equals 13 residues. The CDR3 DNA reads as TGTGCCAGTAGTAAGACCTTCTACAATGAGCAGTTCTTC. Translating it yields CASSKTFYNEQFF.

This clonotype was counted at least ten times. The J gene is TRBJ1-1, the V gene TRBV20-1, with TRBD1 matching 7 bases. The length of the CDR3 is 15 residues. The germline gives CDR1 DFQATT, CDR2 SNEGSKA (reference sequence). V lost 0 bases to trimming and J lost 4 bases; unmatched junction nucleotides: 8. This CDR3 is CSARDHRGLGTEAFF. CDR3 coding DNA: TGCAGTGCTAGAGATCATAGGGGGCTAGGCACTGAAGCTTTCTTT.

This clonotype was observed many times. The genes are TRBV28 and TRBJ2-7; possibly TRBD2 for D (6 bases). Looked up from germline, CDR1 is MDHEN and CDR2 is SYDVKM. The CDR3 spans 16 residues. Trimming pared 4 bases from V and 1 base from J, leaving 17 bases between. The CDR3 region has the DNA TGTGCCAGCAGTTCCTCTGGGGGAGGCTTGTCCTACGAGCAGTACTTC. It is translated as CASSSSGGGLSYEQYF.

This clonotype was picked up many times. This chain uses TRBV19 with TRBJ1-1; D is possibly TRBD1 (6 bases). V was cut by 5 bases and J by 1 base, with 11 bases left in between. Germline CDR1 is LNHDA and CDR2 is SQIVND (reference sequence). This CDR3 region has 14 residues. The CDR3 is CASSDGGSNTEAFF. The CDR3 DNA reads TGTGCCAGTAGTGATGGGGGCTCGAACACTGAAGCTTTCTTT. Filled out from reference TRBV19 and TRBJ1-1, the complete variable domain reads DGGITQSPKYLFRKEGQNVTLSCEQNLNHDAMYWYRQDPGQGLRLIYYSQIVNDFQKGDIAEGYSVSREKKESFPLTVTSAQKNPTAFYLCASSDGGSNTEAFFGQGTRLTVV.

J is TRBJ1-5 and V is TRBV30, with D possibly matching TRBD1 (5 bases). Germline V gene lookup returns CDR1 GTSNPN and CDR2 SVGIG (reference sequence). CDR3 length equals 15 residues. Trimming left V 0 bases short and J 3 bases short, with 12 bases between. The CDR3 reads CAWSVGTDYNQPQHF. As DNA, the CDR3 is TGTGCCTGGAGTGTTGGGACGGATTACAATCAGCCCCAGCATTTT.

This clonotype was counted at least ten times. The CDR3 DNA reads TGTGCCAGCAGTACGGGACAGGGAGGCTACACCTTC. Amino acid sequence: CASSTGQGGYTF. The V call is TRBV2, the J call TRBJ1-2; 9 bases are shared with TRBD1. V lost 5 bases to trimming and J lost 8 bases; unmatched junction nucleotides: 3. Germline CDR1 is SNHLY and CDR2 is FYNNEI. This CDR3 comprises 12 residues.

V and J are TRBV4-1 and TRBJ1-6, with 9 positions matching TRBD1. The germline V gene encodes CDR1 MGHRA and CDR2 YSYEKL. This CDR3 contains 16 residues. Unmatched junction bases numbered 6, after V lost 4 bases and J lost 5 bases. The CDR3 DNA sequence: TGCGCCAGCAGCCGTCCGGGACAGGGAAATAATTCACCCCTCCACTTT. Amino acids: CASSRPGQGNNSPLHF.

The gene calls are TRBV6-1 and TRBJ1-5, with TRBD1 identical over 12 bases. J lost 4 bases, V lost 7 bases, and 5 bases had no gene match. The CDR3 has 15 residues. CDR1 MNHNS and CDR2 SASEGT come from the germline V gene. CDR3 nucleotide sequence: TGTGCCAGCATGGGACAGGGGGCAGGGAATCAGCCCCAGCATTTT. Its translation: CASMGQGAGNQPQHF.

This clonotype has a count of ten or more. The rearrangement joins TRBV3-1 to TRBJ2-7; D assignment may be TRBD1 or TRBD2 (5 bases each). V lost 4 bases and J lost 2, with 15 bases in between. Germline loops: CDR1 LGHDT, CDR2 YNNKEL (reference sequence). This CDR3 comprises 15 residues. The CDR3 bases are TGTGCCAGCAGCCGGACCGGAGAGGGGCCCTACGAGCAGTACTTC. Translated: CASSRTGEGPYEQYF.

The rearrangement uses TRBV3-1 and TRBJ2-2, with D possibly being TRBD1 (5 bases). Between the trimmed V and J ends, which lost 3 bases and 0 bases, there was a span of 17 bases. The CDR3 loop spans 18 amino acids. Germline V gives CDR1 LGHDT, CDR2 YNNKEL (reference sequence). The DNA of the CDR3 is TGTGCCAGCAGCCAGCGTAGATCAACAGGTTCGAACACCGGGGAGCTGTTTTTT. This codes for CASSQRRSTGSNTGELFF.

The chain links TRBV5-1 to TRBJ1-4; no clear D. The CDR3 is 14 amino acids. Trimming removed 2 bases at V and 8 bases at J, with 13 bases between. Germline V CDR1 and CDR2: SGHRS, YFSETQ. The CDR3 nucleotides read TGCGCCAGCAGCTTAATTTCTCAGGCGGAAAAACTGTTTTTT. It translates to CASSLISQAEKLFF.

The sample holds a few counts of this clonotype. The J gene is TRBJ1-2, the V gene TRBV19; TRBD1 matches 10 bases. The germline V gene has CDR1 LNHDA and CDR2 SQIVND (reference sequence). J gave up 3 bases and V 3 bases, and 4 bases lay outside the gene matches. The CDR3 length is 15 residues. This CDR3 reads CASSMTGGADYGYTF. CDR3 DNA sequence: TGTGCCAGTAGTATGACAGGGGGCGCCGACTATGGCTACACCTTC.

CDR3 sequence (DNA): TGTGCCACCAGACTAGCCCAGGAACAGTTCTTC. Residues: CATRLAQEQFF. The chain recombines TRBV6-1 with TRBJ2-1, with 7 bases that match TRBD2. There are 11 residues in the CDR3. CDR1 and CDR2 (germline): MNHNS, SASEGT. With V trimmed by 10 bases and J by 13 bases, 10 bases remained unmatched.

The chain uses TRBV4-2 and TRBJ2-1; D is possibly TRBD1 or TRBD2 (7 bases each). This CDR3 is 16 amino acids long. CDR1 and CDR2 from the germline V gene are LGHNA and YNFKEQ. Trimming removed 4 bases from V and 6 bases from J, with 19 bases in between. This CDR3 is CASSPTRGGGSNEQFF. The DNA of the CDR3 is TGTGCCAGCAGCCCCACCAGGGGGGGGGGCAGCAATGAGCAGTTCTTC.

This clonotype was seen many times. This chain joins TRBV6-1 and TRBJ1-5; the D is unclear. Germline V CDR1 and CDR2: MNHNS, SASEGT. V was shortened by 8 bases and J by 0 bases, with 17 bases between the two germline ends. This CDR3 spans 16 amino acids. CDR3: CASRTPLVYSNQPQHF. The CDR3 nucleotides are TGTGCCAGCCGGACCCCTCTGGTTTATAGCAATCAGCCCCAGCATTTT.

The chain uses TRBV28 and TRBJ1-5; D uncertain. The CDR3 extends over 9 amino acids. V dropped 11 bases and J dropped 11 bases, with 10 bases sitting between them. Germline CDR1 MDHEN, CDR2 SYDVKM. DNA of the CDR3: TGTGCCGCCAAAGGGACCCAGCATTTT. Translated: CAAKGTQHF.

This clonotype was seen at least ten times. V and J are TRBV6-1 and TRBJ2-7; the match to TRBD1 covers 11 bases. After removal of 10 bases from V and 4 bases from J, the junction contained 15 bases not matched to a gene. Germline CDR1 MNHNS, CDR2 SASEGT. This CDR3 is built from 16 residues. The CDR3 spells CATPGQGGRLGYEQYF. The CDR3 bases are TGTGCCACTCCGGGACAGGGGGGTCGGTTAGGATACGAGCAGTACTTC.

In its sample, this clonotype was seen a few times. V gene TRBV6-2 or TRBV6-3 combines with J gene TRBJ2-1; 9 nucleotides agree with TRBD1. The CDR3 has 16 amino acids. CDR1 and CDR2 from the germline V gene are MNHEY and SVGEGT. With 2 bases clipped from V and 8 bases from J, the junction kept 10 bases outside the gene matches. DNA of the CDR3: TGTGCCAGCAGTTACATAGGACAGGGGAATCTGGATGAGCAGTTCTTC. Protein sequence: CASSYIGQGNLDEQFF.

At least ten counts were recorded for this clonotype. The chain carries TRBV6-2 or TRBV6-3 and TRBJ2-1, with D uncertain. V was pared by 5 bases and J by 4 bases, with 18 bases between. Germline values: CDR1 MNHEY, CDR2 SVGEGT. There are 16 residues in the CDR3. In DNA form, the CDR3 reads TGTGCCAGCAGTCCATGGGCTAGTGGGTTTTACAATGAGCAGTTCTTC. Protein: CASSPWASGFYNEQFF.

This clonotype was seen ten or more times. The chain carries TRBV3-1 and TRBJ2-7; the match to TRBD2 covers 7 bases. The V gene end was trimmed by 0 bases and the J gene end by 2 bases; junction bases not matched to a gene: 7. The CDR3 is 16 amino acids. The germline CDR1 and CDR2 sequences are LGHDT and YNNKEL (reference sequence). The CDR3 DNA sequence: TGTGCCAGCAGCCAAGAAGGAGCGGGACCCACCTACGAGCAGTACTTC. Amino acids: CASSQEGAGPTYEQYF.

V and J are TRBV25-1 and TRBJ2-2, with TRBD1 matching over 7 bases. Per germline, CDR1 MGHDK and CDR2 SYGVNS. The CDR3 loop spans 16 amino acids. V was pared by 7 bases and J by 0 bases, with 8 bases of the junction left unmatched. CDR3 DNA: TGTGCCAGCACCCCTCGACAGGGCTCGAACACCGGGGAGCTGTTTTTT. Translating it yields CASTPRQGSNTGELFF.

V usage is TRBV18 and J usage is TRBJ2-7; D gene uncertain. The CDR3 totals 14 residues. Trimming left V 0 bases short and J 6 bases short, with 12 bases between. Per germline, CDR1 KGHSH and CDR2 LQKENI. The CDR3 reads CASSPPDAHSEQYF. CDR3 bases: TGTGCCAGCTCACCACCGGACGCGCACTCCGAGCAGTACTTC.

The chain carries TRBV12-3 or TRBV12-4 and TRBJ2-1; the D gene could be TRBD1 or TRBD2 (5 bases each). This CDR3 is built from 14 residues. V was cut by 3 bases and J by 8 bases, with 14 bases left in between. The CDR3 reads CASSLSRGVYEQFF. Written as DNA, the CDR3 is TGTGCCAGCAGTTTGAGCCGGGGCGTTTATGAGCAGTTCTTC.

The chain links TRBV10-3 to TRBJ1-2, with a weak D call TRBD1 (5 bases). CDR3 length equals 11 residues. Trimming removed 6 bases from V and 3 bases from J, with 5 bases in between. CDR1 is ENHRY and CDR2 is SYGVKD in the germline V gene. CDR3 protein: CAIRQDYGYTF. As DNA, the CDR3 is TGTGCCATCAGACAGGACTATGGCTACACCTTC.

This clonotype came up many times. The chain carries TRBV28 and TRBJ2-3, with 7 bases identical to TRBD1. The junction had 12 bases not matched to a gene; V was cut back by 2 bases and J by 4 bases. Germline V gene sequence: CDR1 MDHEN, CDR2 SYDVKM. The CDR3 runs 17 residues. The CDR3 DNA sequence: TGTGCCAGCAGTTTACCTGCGGAAGGGGGCGCCGCAGATACGCAGTATTTT. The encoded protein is CASSLPAEGGAADTQYF.

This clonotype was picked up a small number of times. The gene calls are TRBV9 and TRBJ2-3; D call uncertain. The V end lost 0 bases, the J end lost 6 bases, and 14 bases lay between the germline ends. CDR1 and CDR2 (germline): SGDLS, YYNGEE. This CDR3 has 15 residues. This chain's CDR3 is CASSVDGSQRDTQYF. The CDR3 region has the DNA TGTGCCAGCAGCGTAGATGGATCCCAACGGGATACGCAGTATTTT.